This TCR beta chain comes out of a study of regulatory T cells in long-lasting Graves disease. Germline loops: CDR1 LGHNA, CDR2 YNFKEQ. This CDR3 has 15 residues. Specified time point: newly diagnosed GD, antithyroid drugs for less than 3 months. From PBMCs, RNA was extracted and then used to make the TCR library. Arm-PCR of CDR3 regions and iRepertoire HTBI primers were the basis on which TCR beta libraries were built. Each CDR3 protein is one row after TCRdb ran MiXCR on the multiplex PCR reads. The data contain roughly 360,000 distinct CDR3 sequences, around 11% of them singletons. With regard to this clonotype: This may come from a read error, since a much larger clone is one base off.

In addition, the sample was reused for a study of T cells in Graves' hyperthyroidism and ophthalmopathy.

The TCR sequence derives from a woman between 18 and 29 years old with Graves disease. This specimen was peripheral blood mononuclear cells (PBMCs), taken at new diagnosis, from a patient treated with antithyroid drugs. The V and J genes are TRBV4-2 and TRBJ2-1; 13 nucleotides align to TRBD2. As DNA, the CDR3 is TGTACCAGCAGCCTAGGGACTAGCGGGACCAATGAGCAGTTCTTC. As protein: CTSSLGTSGTNEQFF.